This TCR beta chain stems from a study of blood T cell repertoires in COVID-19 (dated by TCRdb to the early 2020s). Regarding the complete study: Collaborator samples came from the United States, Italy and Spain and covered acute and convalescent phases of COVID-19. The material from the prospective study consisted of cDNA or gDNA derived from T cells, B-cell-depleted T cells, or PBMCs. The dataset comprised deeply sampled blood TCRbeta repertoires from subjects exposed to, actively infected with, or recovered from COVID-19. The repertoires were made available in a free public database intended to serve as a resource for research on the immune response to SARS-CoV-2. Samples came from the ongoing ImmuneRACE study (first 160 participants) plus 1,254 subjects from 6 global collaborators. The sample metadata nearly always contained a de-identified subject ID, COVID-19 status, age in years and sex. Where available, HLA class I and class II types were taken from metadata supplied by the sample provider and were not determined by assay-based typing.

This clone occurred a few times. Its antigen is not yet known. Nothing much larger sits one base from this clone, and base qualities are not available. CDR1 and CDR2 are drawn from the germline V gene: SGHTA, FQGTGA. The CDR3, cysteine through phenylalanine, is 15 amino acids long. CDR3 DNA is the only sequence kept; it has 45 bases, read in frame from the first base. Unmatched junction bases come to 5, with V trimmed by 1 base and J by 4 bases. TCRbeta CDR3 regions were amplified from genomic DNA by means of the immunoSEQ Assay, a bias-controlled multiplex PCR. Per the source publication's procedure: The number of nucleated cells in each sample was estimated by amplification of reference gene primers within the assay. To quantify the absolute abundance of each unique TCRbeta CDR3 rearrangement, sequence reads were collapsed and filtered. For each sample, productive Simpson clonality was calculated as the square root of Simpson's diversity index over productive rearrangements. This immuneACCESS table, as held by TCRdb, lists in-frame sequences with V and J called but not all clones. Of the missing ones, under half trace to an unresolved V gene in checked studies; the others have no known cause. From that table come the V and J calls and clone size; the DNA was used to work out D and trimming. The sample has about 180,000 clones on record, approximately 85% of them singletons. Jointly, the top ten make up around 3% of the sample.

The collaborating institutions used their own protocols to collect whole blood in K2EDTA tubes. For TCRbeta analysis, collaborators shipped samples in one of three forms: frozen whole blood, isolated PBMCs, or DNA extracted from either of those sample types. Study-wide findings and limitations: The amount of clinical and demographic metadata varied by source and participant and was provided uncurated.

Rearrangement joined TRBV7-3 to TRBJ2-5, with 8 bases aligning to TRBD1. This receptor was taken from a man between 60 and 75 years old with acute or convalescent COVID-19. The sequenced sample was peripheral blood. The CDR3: CASSLSARGRETQYF. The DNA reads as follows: TGTGCCAGCAGCTTAAGCGCCAGGGGGCGAGAGACCCAGTACTTC. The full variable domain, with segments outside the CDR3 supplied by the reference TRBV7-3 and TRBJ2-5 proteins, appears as GAGVSQTPSNKVTEKGKYVELRCDPISGHTALYWYRQSLGQGPEFLIYFQGTGAADDSGLPNDRFFAVRPEGSVSTLKIQRTERGDSAVYLCASSLSARGRETQYFGPGTRLLVL.